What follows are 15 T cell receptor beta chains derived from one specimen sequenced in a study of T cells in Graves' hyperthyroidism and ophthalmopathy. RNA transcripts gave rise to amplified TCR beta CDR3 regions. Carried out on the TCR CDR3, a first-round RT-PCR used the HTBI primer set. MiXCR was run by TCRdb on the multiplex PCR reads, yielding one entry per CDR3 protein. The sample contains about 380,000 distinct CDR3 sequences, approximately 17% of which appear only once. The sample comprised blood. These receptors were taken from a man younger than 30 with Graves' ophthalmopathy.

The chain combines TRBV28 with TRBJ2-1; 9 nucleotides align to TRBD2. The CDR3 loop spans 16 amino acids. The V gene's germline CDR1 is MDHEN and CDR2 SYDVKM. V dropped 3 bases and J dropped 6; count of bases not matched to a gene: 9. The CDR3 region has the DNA TGTGCCAGCAGTTTGGGTGGCGGGAGGGCCGGCAATGAGCAGTTCTTC. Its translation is CASSLGGGRAGNEQFF.

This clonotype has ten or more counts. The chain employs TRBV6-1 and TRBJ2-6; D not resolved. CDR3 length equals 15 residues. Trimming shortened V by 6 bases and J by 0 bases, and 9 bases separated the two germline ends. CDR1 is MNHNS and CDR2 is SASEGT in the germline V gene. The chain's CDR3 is CASRDGSSGANVLTF. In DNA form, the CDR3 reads TGTGCCAGCAGGGACGGCTCCTCTGGGGCCAACGTCCTGACTTTC.

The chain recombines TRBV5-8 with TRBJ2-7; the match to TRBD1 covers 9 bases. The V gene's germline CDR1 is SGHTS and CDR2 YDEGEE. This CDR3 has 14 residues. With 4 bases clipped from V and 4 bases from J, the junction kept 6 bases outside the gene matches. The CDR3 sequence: CASSIPGQGYEQYF. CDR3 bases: TGTGCCAGCAGCATCCCAGGACAGGGGTACGAGCAGTACTTC.

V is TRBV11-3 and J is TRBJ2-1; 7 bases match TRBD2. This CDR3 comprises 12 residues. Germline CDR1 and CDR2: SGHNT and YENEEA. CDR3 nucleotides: TGTGGGGGCGGGGGTTCCTACAATGAGCAGTTCTTC. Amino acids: CGGGGSYNEQFF.

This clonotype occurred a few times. CDR3 sequence (DNA): TGTGCCAGCAGCTCGGAGGCTAACAATCAGCCCCAGCATTTT. It encodes CASSSEANNQPQHF. V usage is TRBV7-6 and J usage is TRBJ1-5, with D uncertain. This CDR3 has 14 residues. Trimming cost V 4 bases and J 3 bases, with 10 bases left between them. Germline V gene data show CDR1 as SGHVS and CDR2 as FNYEAQ.

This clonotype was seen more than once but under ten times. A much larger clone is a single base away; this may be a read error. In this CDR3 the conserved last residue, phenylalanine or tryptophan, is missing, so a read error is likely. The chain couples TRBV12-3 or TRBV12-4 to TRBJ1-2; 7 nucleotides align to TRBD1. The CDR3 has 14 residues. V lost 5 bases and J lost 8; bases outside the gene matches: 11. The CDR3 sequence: CASSLQTGQTGYTL. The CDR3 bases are TGTGCCAGCAGTCTTCAGACAGGGCAAACAGGCTACACCCTC.

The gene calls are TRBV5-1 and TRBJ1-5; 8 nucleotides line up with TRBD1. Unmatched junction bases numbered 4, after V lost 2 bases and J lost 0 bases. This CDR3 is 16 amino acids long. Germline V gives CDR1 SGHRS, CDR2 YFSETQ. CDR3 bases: TGCGCCAGCAGCTTCGGACAGGGAAATAGCAATCAGCCCCAGCATTTT. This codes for CASSFGQGNSNQPQHF.

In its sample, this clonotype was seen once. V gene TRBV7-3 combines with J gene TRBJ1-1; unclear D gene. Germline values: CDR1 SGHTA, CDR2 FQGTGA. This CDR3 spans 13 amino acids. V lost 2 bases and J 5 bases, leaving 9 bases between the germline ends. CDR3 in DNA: TGTGCCAGCAGCTTATGGGTGCGGACTGAAGCTTTCTTT. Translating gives CASSLWVRTEAFF.

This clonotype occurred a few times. CDR3 sequence (DNA): TGCGCCAGCAGCCAAGATCACCGGGGAGGCCAAGAGACCCAGTACTTC. This sequence encodes CASSQDHRGGQETQYF. The genes are TRBV4-1 and TRBJ2-5; D possibly corresponds to TRBD2 (6 bases). Trimming stripped 0 bases from V and 1 base from J, with 12 bases between. Germline V gene sequence: CDR1 MGHRA, CDR2 YSYEKL. The CDR3 length is 16 residues.

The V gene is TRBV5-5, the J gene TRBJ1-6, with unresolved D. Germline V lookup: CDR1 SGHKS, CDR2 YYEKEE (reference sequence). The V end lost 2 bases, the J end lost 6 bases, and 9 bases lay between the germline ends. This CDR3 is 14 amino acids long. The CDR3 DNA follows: TGTGCCAGCAGCTTAGATCAGGCTAATTCACCCCTCCACTTT. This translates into CASSLDQANSPLHF.

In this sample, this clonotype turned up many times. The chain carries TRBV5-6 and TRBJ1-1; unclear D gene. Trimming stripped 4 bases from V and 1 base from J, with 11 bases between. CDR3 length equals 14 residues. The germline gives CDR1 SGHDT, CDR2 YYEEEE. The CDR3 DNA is TGTGCCAGCAGCGCGCGGACGGAGAACACTGAAGCTTTCTTT. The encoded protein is CASSARTENTEAFF. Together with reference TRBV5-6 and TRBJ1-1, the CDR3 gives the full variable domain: DAGVTQSPTHLIKTRGQQVTLRCSPKSGHDTVSWYQQALGQGPQFIFQYYEEEERQRGNFPDRFSGHQFPNYSSELNVNALLLGDSALYLCASSARTENTEAFFGQGTRLTVV.

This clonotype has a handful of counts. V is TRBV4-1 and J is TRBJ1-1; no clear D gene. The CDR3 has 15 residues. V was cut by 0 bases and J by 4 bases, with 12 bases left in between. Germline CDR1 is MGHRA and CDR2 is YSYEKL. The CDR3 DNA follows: TGCGCCAGCAGCCAAGATCAGGCAGGCGGCACTGAAGCTTTCTTT. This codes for CASSQDQAGGTEAFF.

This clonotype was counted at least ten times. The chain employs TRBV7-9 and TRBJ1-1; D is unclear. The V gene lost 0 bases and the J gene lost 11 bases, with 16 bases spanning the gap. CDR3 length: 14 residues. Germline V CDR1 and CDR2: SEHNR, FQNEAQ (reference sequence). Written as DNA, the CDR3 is TGTGCCAGCAGCTTAGCCGGGCGGGGTTCCGCGGCTTTCTTT. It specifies CASSLAGRGSAAFF.

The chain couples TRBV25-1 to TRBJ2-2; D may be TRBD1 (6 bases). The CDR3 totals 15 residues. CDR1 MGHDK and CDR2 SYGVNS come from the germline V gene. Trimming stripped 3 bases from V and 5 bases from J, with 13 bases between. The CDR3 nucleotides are TGTGCCAGCAGTGATGTAAGGGGGTGGACCGGGGAGCTGTTTTTT. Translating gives CASSDVRGWTGELFF.

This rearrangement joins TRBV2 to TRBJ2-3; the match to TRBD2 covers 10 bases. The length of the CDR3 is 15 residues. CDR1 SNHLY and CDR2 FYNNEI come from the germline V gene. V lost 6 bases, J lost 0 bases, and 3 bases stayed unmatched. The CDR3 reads CASRGLASSTDTQYF. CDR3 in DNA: TGTGCCAGCAGGGGACTAGCGTCTAGCACAGATACGCAGTATTTT.